The entry below gives a single T cell receptor (beta chain) sequence along with its context. The antigen remains unidentified. This record belongs to a study of OX40 agonist ivuxolimab in advanced cancers. In the study overall: Patients achieving partial responses numbered three: one hepatocellular carcinoma case and two cutaneous melanoma cases. General study results and limits: Partial responders at 0.1-3.0 mg/kg had among the lowest clonal expansion. Part of the nonresponder group also had normalized T-cell clonal expansion that was low.

Libraries were prepared by immunoSEQ multiplex PCR; TCRdb keeps only in-frame clonotypes and omits some of them. The table records approximately 69,000 clones, almost 90% of them present only once. There are 15 residues in the CDR3. CDR1 and CDR2 (germline): SGHRS, YFSETQ. Trimming took 5 bases from V and 5 from J; bases not matched to a gene: 8. Sequenced here: CD4+ or CD8+ T cells sorted from blood, sampled in a trial of the OX40 agonist ivuxolimab. The source is an adult with an advanced solid tumor such as melanoma, head and neck, liver or kidney cancer. V is TRBV5-1 and J is TRBJ2-1; 9 nucleotides match TRBD2. In nucleotides, the CDR3 is TGCGCCAGCAGTTTCCTAGCGGGATCCCACAATGAGCAGTTCTTC. It translates to CASSFLAGSHNEQFF.